Shown below are 6 T cell receptor beta chains from a single sample sequenced in a study of cytomegalovirus exposure and HLA in healthy donors. The data were produced by immunoSEQ multiplex PCR, yet TCRdb's version contains in-frame clones alone and is incomplete. The sample lists 100,000 to 120,000 clones, approximately 89% occurring once. Input material: PBMCs. All receptors come from a woman younger than 30 in good health and CMV-seronegative.

The genes are TRBV28 and TRBJ1-5; perhaps TRBD1 as D (6 bases). Per the germline V gene, CDR1 is MDHEN and CDR2 is SYDVKM. V lost 2 bases, J lost 3 bases, and 11 bases lay in between. This CDR3 contains 15 residues. The CDR3 DNA reads as TGTGCCAGCAGTTTAGGGGGCCGCCTCAATCAGCCCCAGCATTTT. It yields the protein CASSLGGRLNQPQHF.

The V gene is TRBV27, the J gene TRBJ1-1; no clear D. Looked up from germline, CDR1 is MNHEY and CDR2 is SMNVEV (reference sequence). Trimming removed 6 bases at V and 0 bases at J, with 8 bases between. This CDR3 has 13 residues. DNA for the CDR3: TGTGCCAGCAGCCTTAATATGAACACTGAAGCTTTCTTT. Translation gives CASSLNMNTEAFF.

The chain joins TRBV13 to TRBJ2-7; D not resolved. The V gene's germline CDR1 is PRHDT and CDR2 FYEKMQ (reference sequence). Trimming pared 5 bases from V and 4 bases from J, leaving 6 bases between. This CDR3 comprises 11 residues. This chain's CDR3 is CASSPQYEQYF. CDR3 bases: TGTGCCAGCAGCCCACAATACGAGCAGTACTTC.

This chain joins TRBV20-1 and TRBJ2-5, with 7 nucleotides matching TRBD2. The germline gives CDR1 DFQATT, CDR2 SNEGSKA (reference sequence). Trimming cost V 7 bases and J 7 bases; bases outside gene matches: 3. This CDR3 has 10 amino acids. The CDR3 is CSGGGGTQYF. The CDR3 DNA reads TGCAGTGGGGGCGGGGGGACCCAGTACTTC.

The rearrangement uses TRBV7-6 and TRBJ1-5, with 7 nucleotides matching TRBD1. Germline V CDR1 and CDR2: SGHVS, FNYEAQ. The trim removed 1 base at V and 7 bases at J, leaving 7 bases unmatched. CDR3 size: 15 residues. This CDR3 is CASSLGRGYGQPQHF. Here the CDR3 DNA reads TGTGCCAGCAGCTTAGGCAGGGGGTACGGACAGCCCCAGCATTTT.

The chain employs TRBV5-1 and TRBJ2-7; D is ambiguous. V lost 3 bases, J lost 3 bases, and 10 bases lay in between. There are 13 residues in the CDR3. Germline assignment: CDR1 SGHRS and CDR2 YFSETQ. In DNA form, the CDR3 reads TGCGCCAGCAGCTCGAACTCTTACTACGAGCAGTACTTC. As protein: CASSSNSYYEQYF.